A single sample gave rise to the 16 T cell receptor beta chains below, sequenced in a study of T cells in Graves' hyperthyroidism and ophthalmopathy. RNA transcripts served as the template for amplifying TCR beta CDR3 regions. With the HTBI primer set, the TCR CDR3 went through a first round of RT-PCR. Using its own MiXCR run on the multiplex PCR reads, TCRdb lists one record per CDR3 protein. The repertoire consists of about 130,000 distinct CDR3 sequences, with approximately 20% occurring once and the leading ten covering around two thirds. Sequenced input: blood. All receptors derive from a woman aged 50 to 60 with Graves' hyperthyroidism that later progressed to Graves' ophthalmopathy.

On this clonotype itself: A much more abundant neighbour one base away suggests this may be a read error. The CDR3 DNA sequence: TGTGCCAGCAGTGACGGGGGGGCAGATACGCGGTATTTT. Translating it yields CASSDGGADTRYF. This chain links TRBV2 with TRBJ2-3; 8 bases fit TRBD2. Per germline, CDR1 SNHLY and CDR2 FYNNEI. The CDR3 spans 13 residues.

This clonotype was observed many times. This chain connects TRBV2 to TRBJ2-2; the match to TRBD1 covers 9 bases. V gave up 8 bases and J gave up 2 bases; unmatched junction bases: 3. This CDR3 is built from 14 residues. Germline lookup yields CDR1 SNHLY and CDR2 FYNNEI. Written as DNA, the CDR3 is TGTGCCAGCTCGGGACAGGGTAACACCGGGGAGCTGTTTTTT. This translates into CASSGQGNTGELFF.

This clonotype was counted many times. The chain couples TRBV12-5 to TRBJ2-2, with 15 bases lining up with TRBD2. The CDR3 totals 20 residues. Losses at the gene ends were 0 bases for V and 7 bases for J; bases not matched to a gene: 12. The V gene's germline CDR1 is LGHNT and CDR2 FRNRAP. In DNA, the CDR3 is TGTGCTAGTGGTTTGGTTCTTCCGGGACTAGCGGGAGGCCAGGGCGGGGAGCTGTTTTTT. This encodes CASGLVLPGLAGGQGGELFF. The full variable domain, in which reference TRBV12-5 and TRBJ2-2 provide the parts outside the CDR3, is DARVTQTPRHKVTEMGQEVTMRCQPILGHNTVFWYRQTMMQGLELLAYFRNRAPLDDSGMPKDRFSAEMPDATLATLKIQPSEPRDSAVYFCASGLVLPGLAGGQGGELFFGEGSRLTVL.

In its sample, this clonotype was seen many times. The chain carries TRBV11-2 and TRBJ2-5; 8 bases agree with TRBD2. Germline V gene sequence: CDR1 SGHAT, CDR2 FQNNGV. J lost 7 bases, V lost 1 base, and 5 bases had no gene match. This CDR3 has 14 residues. CDR3 nucleotides: TGTGCCAGCAGCTTAGCGGGAGGGCGGGGGACCCAGTACTTC. Its translation: CASSLAGGRGTQYF.

This clonotype was picked up many times. J is TRBJ2-5 and V is TRBV6-1; either TRBD1 or TRBD2 may supply D (5 bases each). Trimming left V 6 bases short and J 4 bases short, with 15 bases between. Germline loops: CDR1 MNHNS, CDR2 SASEGT. The length of the CDR3 is 14 residues. CDR3 nucleotide sequence: TGTGCCAGCAGCGTCCGAGGGGCGGGAGAGACCCAGTACTTC. Translated, it gives CASSVRGAGETQYF.

The rearrangement joins TRBV19 to TRBJ2-7; 8 nucleotides agree with TRBD1. The length of the CDR3 is 13 residues. The germline CDR1 and CDR2 sequences are LNHDA and SQIVND (reference sequence). J gave up 2 bases and V 5 bases, and 2 bases lay outside the gene matches. The CDR3 sequence: CASSGQGPYEQYF. The CDR3 bases are TGTGCCAGTAGTGGACAGGGTCCCTACGAGCAGTACTTC. Using reference TRBV19 and TRBJ2-7 for the parts outside the CDR3, the full variable domain is DGGITQSPKYLFRKEGQNVTLSCEQNLNHDAMYWYRQDPGQGLRLIYYSQIVNDFQKGDIAEGYSVSREKKESFPLTVTSAQKNPTAFYLCASSGQGPYEQYFGPGTRLTVT.

This clonotype occurred a few times. The chain links TRBV4-1 to TRBJ2-7; 14 bases align to TRBD2. V shed 1 base and J 6 bases; nucleotides not matched to a gene: 2. The CDR3 covers 15 residues. Germline CDR1 and CDR2: MGHRA and YSYEKL. CDR3 region: CASSQGLAGGGEQYF. In DNA form, the CDR3 reads TGCGCCAGCAGCCAAGGACTAGCGGGAGGGGGCGAGCAGTACTTC.

This clonotype was observed at least ten times. The gene calls are TRBV19 and TRBJ1-1; 9 bases map to TRBD1. Looked up from germline, CDR1 is LNHDA and CDR2 is SQIVND (reference sequence). J lost 6 bases, V lost 5 bases, and 10 bases had no gene match. The CDR3 consists of 15 residues. The CDR3 is CASSQLPGQGSEAFF. The CDR3 DNA reads as TGTGCCAGTAGTCAGCTACCGGGACAGGGATCTGAAGCTTTCTTT.

This clonotype was counted many times. V gene TRBV11-1 combines with J gene TRBJ2-1; 11 nucleotides agree with TRBD2. Trimming at V came to 4 bases and at J to 8 bases, leaving 10 bases not matched to a gene. The CDR3 spans 16 residues. Germline assignment: CDR1 SGHAT and CDR2 FQDESV (reference sequence). The CDR3 loop reads CASSSRNSGRAYEQFF. CDR3 DNA sequence: TGTGCCAGCAGCTCCCGGAATAGCGGGAGGGCCTATGAGCAGTTCTTC.

Only a few counts were recorded for this clonotype. The chain employs TRBV19 and TRBJ1-5; D call uncertain. V was clipped by 6 bases and J by 2 bases, with 20 bases between them. The CDR3 totals 17 residues. Per the germline V gene, CDR1 is LNHDA and CDR2 is SQIVND (reference sequence). CDR3 residues: CASRSYYQVGGNQPQHF. For the CDR3, the DNA is TGTGCCAGTAGAAGCTACTACCAAGTTGGTGGCAATCAGCCCCAGCATTTT.

This clonotype was observed a few times. The J gene is TRBJ2-1, the V gene TRBV18; no firm D call. This CDR3 is built from 13 residues. V was shortened by 5 bases and J by 7 bases, with 12 bases between the two germline ends. The germline gives CDR1 KGHSH, CDR2 LQKENI. The CDR3 is CASSSHAENEQFF. For the CDR3, the DNA is TGTGCCAGCTCAAGCCACGCGGAAAATGAGCAGTTCTTC. Filled out from reference TRBV18 and TRBJ2-1, the complete variable domain reads NAGVMQNPRHLVRRRGQEARLRCSPMKGHSHVYWYRQLPEEGLKFMVYLQKENIIDESGMPKERFSAEFPKEGPSILRIQQVVRGDSAAYFCASSSHAENEQFFGPGTRLTVL.

The CDR3 loop is CSARLLPQETQYF. The CDR3 nucleotides read TGCAGTGCTAGATTGCTGCCCCAAGAGACCCAGTACTTC. The V call is TRBV20-1, the J call TRBJ2-5; D unresolved. This CDR3 contains 13 residues. Germline-derived CDR1 and CDR2 are DFQATT and SNEGSKA (reference sequence). Trimming took off 2 bases at V and 1 base at J, with 8 bases between the two ends.

This clonotype has more than one count but fewer than ten. J is TRBJ1-6 and V is TRBV28; no firm D call. CDR1 and CDR2 (germline): MDHEN, SYDVKM. V was trimmed by 3 bases and J by 8 bases, leaving 5 bases between them. There are 12 residues in the CDR3. The CDR3: CASSFLHSPLHF. The CDR3 nucleotides are TGTGCCAGCAGTTTCTTACATTCACCCCTCCACTTT. Complete variable domain (other parts from reference TRBV28 and TRBJ1-6): DVKVTQSSRYLVKRTGEKVFLECVQDMDHENMFWYRQDPGLGLRLIYFSYDVKMKEKGDIPEGYSVSREKKERFSLILESASTNQTSMYLCASSFLHSPLHFGNGTRLTVT.

This clonotype occurred many times. This sequence joins TRBV28 and TRBJ2-4; D gene uncertain. Germline CDR1 MDHEN, CDR2 SYDVKM. The CDR3 is 15 amino acids. The ends were cut back, 3 bases at V and 0 bases at J, with 9 bases in the middle. The CDR3 DNA is TGTGCCAGCAGTTTGCCCGGAATAGCCAAAAACATTCAGTACTTC. Translation gives CASSLPGIAKNIQYF. Looking up the rest from reference TRBV28 and TRBJ2-4 gives the full variable domain: DVKVTQSSRYLVKRTGEKVFLECVQDMDHENMFWYRQDPGLGLRLIYFSYDVKMKEKGDIPEGYSVSREKKERFSLILESASTNQTSMYLCASSLPGIAKNIQYFGAGTRLSVL.

This clonotype came up many times. V usage is TRBV12-3 or TRBV12-4 and J usage is TRBJ2-5; D assignment may be TRBD1 or TRBD2 (5 bases each). The V end lost 7 bases, the J end lost 5 bases, and 17 bases lay between the germline ends. CDR3 length equals 14 residues. Written as DNA, the CDR3 is TGTGCCAGCACCCAAAGTCGGGGCGGGGAGACCCAGTACTTC. This codes for CASTQSRGGETQYF.

Comment on this clonotype: A read error may be the cause here, since a much bigger clone is one base away. The gene calls are TRBV18 and TRBJ1-1, with 7 nucleotides matching TRBD1. CDR1 and CDR2 (germline): KGHSH, LQKENI. This CDR3 has 16 amino acids. Here the CDR3 DNA reads TGTGCCAGCCCACCCACCGGGACAGCGTTGAACACTGAAGCTTTCTTT. Translating gives CASPPTGTALNTEAFF.